In this sample, the clone carrying this TCR beta chain turned up a few times. cDNA carried unique molecular identifiers, and a universal primer site was added by template switching. TCRdb reprocessed the 5' RACE reads via MiXCR and lists one record per CDR3 protein. In the table there are roughly 1,500,000 distinct CDR3 sequences, less than 35% of which are singletons. The entry originates in a study of identical twins. The trim removed 1 base at V and 4 bases at J, leaving 4 bases unmatched. Germline lookup yields CDR1 SGHDT and CDR2 YYEEEE. This CDR3 has 15 amino acids. The sequence derives from a newborn girl in good health. The J gene is TRBJ1-2, the V gene TRBV5-6, with TRBD1 matching 10 bases. Sequenced sample: cord blood. CDR3 DNA: TGTGCCAGCAGCTTGTGGGACAGGGGCCTCTATGGCTACACCTTC. Translation gives CASSLWDRGLYGYTF.